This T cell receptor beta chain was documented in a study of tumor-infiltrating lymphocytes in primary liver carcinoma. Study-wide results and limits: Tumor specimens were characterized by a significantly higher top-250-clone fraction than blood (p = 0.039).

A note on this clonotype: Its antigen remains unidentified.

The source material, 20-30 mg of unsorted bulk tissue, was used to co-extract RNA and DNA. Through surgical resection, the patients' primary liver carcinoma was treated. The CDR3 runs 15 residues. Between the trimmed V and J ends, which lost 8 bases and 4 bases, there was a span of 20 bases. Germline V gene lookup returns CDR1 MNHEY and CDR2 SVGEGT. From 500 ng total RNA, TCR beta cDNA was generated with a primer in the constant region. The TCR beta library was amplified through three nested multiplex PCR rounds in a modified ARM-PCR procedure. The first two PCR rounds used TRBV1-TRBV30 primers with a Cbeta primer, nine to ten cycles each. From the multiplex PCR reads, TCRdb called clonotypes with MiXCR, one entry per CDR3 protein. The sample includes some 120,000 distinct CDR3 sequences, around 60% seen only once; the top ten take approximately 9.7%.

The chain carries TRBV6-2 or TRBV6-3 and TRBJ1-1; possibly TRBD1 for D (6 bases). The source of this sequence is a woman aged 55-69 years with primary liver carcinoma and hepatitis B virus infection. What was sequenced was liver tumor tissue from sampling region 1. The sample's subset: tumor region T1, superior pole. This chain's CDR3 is CASGPWERGFTEAFF. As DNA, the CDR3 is TGTGCCAGCGGTCCCTGGGAGAGGGGGTTCACTGAAGCTTTCTTT.